The rows below give T cell receptor beta chains drawn from one sample of a study of T-cell reconstitution after alpha-beta-depleted transplantation in children. In TCRdb, the PCR reads were re-called with MiXCR into one record per CDR3 protein. The table shows over 150,000 distinct CDR3 sequences, with roughly 15% occurring only once. Specimen: PBMCs from the stem cell graft donor, collected from the stem cell graft. These receptors were taken from a human donor who donated a stem cell graft to a child with acute lymphoblastic leukemia. Each CDR3 is given with its conserved first and last residue. The D gene is left open where the match is weak. Clone sizes are given selectively: once, few, many, or a class where the clone is expanded.

CDR3aa	CDR3nt	d_gene	v_gene	abundance	j_gene
CASSPDRGNIQYF	TGTGCCAGCAGCCCGGACAGGGGAAACATTCAGTACTTC	TRBD1	TRBV11-2	many	TRBJ2-4
CASSQGSYNSPLHF	TGTGCCAGCAGCCAGGGTTCCTATAATTCACCCCTCCACTTT	NA	TRBV12-3/TRBV12-4	many	TRBJ1-6
CASSLEGLANTGELFF	TGCGCCAGCAGCTTGGAGGGACTCGCGAACACCGGGGAGCTGTTTTTT	NA	TRBV5-1	NA	TRBJ2-2
CASSLDAAGSSYEQYF	TGCGCCAGCAGCTTGGATGCAGCGGGGAGCTCCTACGAGCAGTACTTC	TRBD2	TRBV5-1	few	TRBJ2-7
CASSFEGASEAFF	TGTGCCAGCAGTTTTGAGGGGGCCAGTGAAGCTTTCTTT	TRBD1	TRBV12-3/TRBV12-4	many	TRBJ1-1
CASSLDTYGYTF	TGCGCCAGCAGCTTGGACACCTATGGCTACACCTTC	NA	TRBV5-1	many	TRBJ1-2
CASSLRPRDGQSSYTF	TGTGCCAGCAGTTTAAGGCCCCGGGACGGCCAAAGTAGCTACACCTTC	NA	TRBV12-3/TRBV12-4	NA	TRBJ1-2
CASSPTKDTTSPLHF	TGTGCCAGCTCCCCCACCAAGGACACTACTTCACCCCTCCACTTT	NA	TRBV18	few	TRBJ1-6
CASRRGRPGEQYF	TGTGCCAGCAGACGGGGGCGCCCGGGCGAGCAGTACTTC	NA	TRBV6-5	many	TRBJ2-7
CSVELGFGYTF	TGCAGCGTTGAACTTGGATTTGGCTACACCTTC	NA	TRBV29-1	many	TRBJ1-2
CASGGQGNYGYTF	TGCGCCAGCGGAGGACAGGGGAACTATGGCTACACCTTC	TRBD1	TRBV10-2	few	TRBJ1-2
CASSLDRTDTQYF	TGTGCCAGCAGCTTAGACCGCACAGATACGCAGTATTTT	NA	TRBV5-6	many	TRBJ2-3
CASSPRTKSNQPQHF	TGTGCCAGCTCACCAAGGACAAAGAGCAATCAGCCCCAGCATTTT	NA	TRBV18	NA	TRBJ1-5
CASSRAGGHSGANVLTF	TGCGCCAGCAGCAGGGCGGGAGGCCACTCTGGGGCCAACGTCCTGACTTTC	TRBD2	TRBV5-1	many	TRBJ2-6
CASRVWSTEAFF	TGTGCCAGCAGGGTTTGGAGTACTGAAGCTTTCTTT	NA	TRBV12-3/TRBV12-4	many	TRBJ1-1
CSARPLRAPEQFF	TGCAGTGCTAGGCCCCTCAGGGCTCCTGAGCAGTTCTTC	NA	TRBV20-1	many	TRBJ2-1
CASSQESPRGGYTF	TGCGCCAGCAGCCAAGAAAGCCCGAGGGGCGGCTACACCTTC	NA	TRBV4-1	many	TRBJ1-2
CASSFGLAARYTQYF	TGTGCCAGCAGCTTCGGACTAGCGGCCCGATATACGCAGTATTTT	TRBD2	TRBV7-6	NA	TRBJ2-3
CASSSKAGGPYNEQFF	TGTGCCAGCAGTTCTAAAGCGGGAGGGCCTTATAATGAGCAGTTCTTC	TRBD2	TRBV6-5	many	TRBJ2-1
CASSNRGEQYF	TGTGCCAGCTCCAACAGGGGCGAGCAGTACTTC	TRBD1	TRBV7-8	many	TRBJ2-7
CASSLASTSGRGQNIQYF	TGTGCCAGCAGTTTAGCCTCAACTAGCGGGAGGGGTCAAAACATTCAGTACTTC	TRBD2	TRBV12-3/TRBV12-4	few	TRBJ2-4
CSARDAGQATGELFF	TGCAGTGCTAGAGATGCGGGACAGGCTACCGGGGAGCTGTTTTTT	TRBD1	TRBV20-1	many	TRBJ2-2
CASSQGSGGWAFF	TGCGCCAGCAGCCAAGGAAGTGGAGGGTGGGCTTTCTTT	NA	TRBV4-1	many	TRBJ1-1
CATSGFGLARYEQYF	TGTGCCACCAGCGGATTTGGACTAGCGCGCTACGAGCAGTACTTC	TRBD2	TRBV15	NA	TRBJ2-7
CASSDSYHEQYF	TGTGCCAGCAGCGATTCATATCACGAGCAGTACTTC	NA	TRBV11-3	many	TRBJ2-7
CASSRAPTGITDYEQYF	TGCGCCAGCAGCCGGGCCCCGACAGGGATTACTGACTACGAGCAGTACTTC	TRBD1	TRBV5-1	few	TRBJ2-7
CASSVSSSRSDTQYF	TGTGCCAGCAGTGTTTCATCGTCCCGGTCAGATACGCAGTATTTT	NA	TRBV2	many	TRBJ2-3
CASSLRIAGGTYNEQFF	TGTGCCAGCAGCTTAAGGATAGCGGGAGGCACATACAATGAGCAGTTCTTC	TRBD2	TRBV7-6	many	TRBJ2-1
CASSVKRTGLAKNIQYF	TGTGCCAGCAGCGTGAAACGGACGGGATTAGCCAAAAACATTCAGTACTTC	NA	TRBV6-1	NA	TRBJ2-4